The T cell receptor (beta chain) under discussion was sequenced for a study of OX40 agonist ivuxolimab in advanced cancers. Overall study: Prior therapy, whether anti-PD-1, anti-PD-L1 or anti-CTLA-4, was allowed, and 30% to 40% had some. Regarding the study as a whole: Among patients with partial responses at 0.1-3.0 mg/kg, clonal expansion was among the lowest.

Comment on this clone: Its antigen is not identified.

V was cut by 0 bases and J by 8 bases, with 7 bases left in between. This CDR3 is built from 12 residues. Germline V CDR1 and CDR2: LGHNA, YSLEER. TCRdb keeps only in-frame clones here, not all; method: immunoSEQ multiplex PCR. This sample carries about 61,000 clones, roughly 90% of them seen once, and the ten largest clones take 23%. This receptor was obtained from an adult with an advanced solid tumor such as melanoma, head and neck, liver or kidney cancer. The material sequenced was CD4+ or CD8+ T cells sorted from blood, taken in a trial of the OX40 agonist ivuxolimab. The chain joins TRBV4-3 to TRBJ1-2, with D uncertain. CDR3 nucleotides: TGCGCCAGCAGCCAAGAGTATAGCGGCTACACCTTC. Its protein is CASSQEYSGYTF.